Shown below are 22 T cell receptor beta chains from a single sample sequenced in a study of blood T cell repertoires in COVID-19. TCRdb's copy holds only in-frame clones and misses some; the assay was immunoSEQ multiplex PCR. This table holds around 200,000 clones, around 87% found once. The sample taken for sequencing was peripheral blood. These receptors originate from a man in his forties with active or convalescent COVID-19.

This chain's CDR3 is CASSLGTGGFGNGYTF. CDR3 in DNA: TGTGCCAGCAGCTTAGGGACAGGGGGATTTGGCAATGGCTACACCTTC. The V gene is TRBV7-9, the J gene TRBJ1-2; 10 nucleotides match TRBD1. Trimming at V came to 1 base and at J to 6 bases, leaving 8 bases not matched to a gene. Germline V lookup: CDR1 SEHNR, CDR2 FQNEAQ (reference sequence). The CDR3 runs 16 residues. Using reference TRBV7-9 and TRBJ1-2 for the parts outside the CDR3, the full variable domain is DTGVSQNPRHKITKRGQNVTFRCDPISEHNRLYWYRQTLGQGPEFLTYFQNEAQLEKSRLLSDRFSAERPKGSFSTLEIQRTEQGDSAMYLCASSLGTGGFGNGYTFGSGTRLTVV.

This rearrangement joins TRBV9 to TRBJ1-1; TRBD1 is a possible D gene (5 bases). Germline values: CDR1 SGDLS, CDR2 YYNGEE. The CDR3 has 14 amino acids. V lost 3 bases and J lost 1, with 10 bases in between. CDR3 amino acids: CASSAGGWNTEAFF. The CDR3 coding sequence is TGTGCCAGCAGCGCCGGGGGATGGAACACTGAAGCTTTCTTT.

Comments on this clone: The same CDR3 can be traced to other DNA sequences in this sample. The rearrangement uses TRBV7-2 and TRBJ2-1; 12 bases agree with TRBD2. J lost 2 bases, V lost 1 base, and 0 bases had no gene match. This CDR3 contains 16 residues. Germline V gene sequence: CDR1 SGHTA, CDR2 FQGNSA. CDR3 nucleotides: TGTGCCAGCAGCTTAGGGACTAGCGGGGCCTACAATGAGCAGTTCTTC. Amino acid sequence: CASSLGTSGAYNEQFF.

This chain links TRBV19 with TRBJ2-3, with D unclear. The CDR3 is made up of 13 amino acids. Germline V lookup: CDR1 LNHDA, CDR2 SQIVND (reference sequence). V was pared by 7 bases and J by 2 bases, with 10 bases between. The CDR3 spells CASNKANTDTQYF. The CDR3, as DNA: TGTGCCAGTAATAAAGCGAACACAGATACGCAGTATTTT. Drawing the rest from reference TRBV19 and TRBJ2-3, the complete variable domain is DGGITQSPKYLFRKEGQNVTLSCEQNLNHDAMYWYRQDPGQGLRLIYYSQIVNDFQKGDIAEGYSVSREKKESFPLTVTSAQKNPTAFYLCASNKANTDTQYFGPGTRLTVL.

The chain recombines TRBV19 with TRBJ1-1; 8 bases are shared with TRBD1. The CDR3 sequence is 15 residues long. Per germline, CDR1 LNHDA and CDR2 SQIVND (reference sequence). Unmatched junction bases numbered 2, after V lost 1 base and J lost 1 base. CDR3 DNA: TGTGCCAGTAGTATAGCAGGGGGCAGGAACACTGAAGCTTTCTTT. Amino acids: CASSIAGGRNTEAFF.

This rearrangement joins TRBV10-2 to TRBJ2-7, with 8 positions matching TRBD1. CDR3 length: 14 amino acids. In germline, CDR1 is WSHSY, CDR2 SAAADI. V shed 6 bases, J shed 1 base, and the junction held 5 bases outside the gene matches. CDR3 DNA: TGCGCCAGCAGGGACACAGGGGGATCCTACGAGCAGTACTTC. This gives the protein CASRDTGGSYEQYF.

A single count supports this clone. The chain joins TRBV5-1 to TRBJ1-1, with 7 bases lining up with TRBD1. The CDR3 has 16 amino acids. The V segment lost 4 bases and the J segment 0 bases; nucleotides outside the gene matches: 9. CDR1 is SGHRS and CDR2 is YFSETQ in the germline V gene. This chain's CDR3 is CASSLTGVGMNTEAFF. The CDR3 coding sequence is TGCGCCAGCAGCCTCACAGGGGTAGGCATGAACACTGAAGCTTTCTTT.

V gene TRBV6-5 combines with J gene TRBJ1-6; a possible D gene is TRBD1 (5 bases). There are 15 residues in the CDR3. The germline V gene encodes CDR1 MNHEY and CDR2 SVGAGI. V was shortened by 6 bases and J by 7 bases, with 16 bases between the two germline ends. CDR3 DNA: TGTGCCAGCAGACCGCCGACAGTAAGCAATTCACCCCTCCACTTT. Translation: CASRPPTVSNSPLHF.

The genes are TRBV25-1 and TRBJ1-1; D perhaps matches TRBD1 (6 bases). V lost 1 base and J 2 bases, leaving 8 bases between the germline ends. Germline CDR1 is MGHDK and CDR2 is SYGVNS. The CDR3 contains 14 residues. Here the CDR3 reads CASSELQGNTEAFF. DNA for the CDR3: TGTGCCAGCAGTGAATTACAGGGAAACACTGAAGCTTTCTTT.

This clone appeared once. The rearrangement uses TRBV2 and TRBJ2-5, with a tentative D call TRBD1 (6 bases). V dropped 5 bases and J dropped 4 bases, with 14 bases sitting between them. This CDR3 contains 14 residues. The germline CDR1 and CDR2 sequences are SNHLY and FYNNEI. CDR3 sequence (DNA): TGTGCCAGCAGTCGGGACACCCCTAGAGAGACCCAGTACTTC. It encodes CASSRDTPRETQYF.

The rearrangement uses TRBV6-5 and TRBJ2-1; D is unclear. V was trimmed by 7 bases and J by 8 bases, leaving 18 bases between them. The CDR3 runs to 14 residues. Germline-derived CDR1 and CDR2 are MNHEY and SVGAGI. CDR3 sequence reads: CASISLRVDYEQFF. The CDR3 DNA reads as TGTGCCAGCATTAGCCTCCGGGTCGACTATGAGCAGTTCTTC.

This chain links TRBV12-5 with TRBJ2-5; possible D gene TRBD2, 6 bases. Per the germline V gene, CDR1 is LGHNT and CDR2 is FRNRAP. V gave up 11 bases and J gave up 4 bases, with 17 bases separating them. The CDR3 has 13 amino acids. CDR3 protein: CAGWRGKRETQYF. The CDR3 DNA sequence: TGTGCTGGGTGGAGGGGCAAGAGAGAGACCCAGTACTTC.

The chain employs TRBV2 and TRBJ2-7; 11 nucleotides agree with TRBD1. Trimming at V came to 6 bases and at J to 3 bases, leaving 10 bases not matched to a gene. The CDR3 has 16 residues. Germline V lookup: CDR1 SNHLY, CDR2 FYNNEI. CDR3 region: CASSFIEGTGGYEQYF. CDR3 DNA: TGTGCCAGCAGCTTCATCGAGGGGACAGGGGGCTACGAGCAGTACTTC.

V is TRBV7-4 and J is TRBJ2-6, with TRBD2 as a possible D gene (6 bases). Trimming took 4 bases from V and 0 from J, leaving 16 bases between them. The CDR3 consists of 18 residues. Germline values: CDR1 SGHVT, CDR2 SQSDAQ. CDR3: CASSYRLVYSSGANVLTF. The CDR3 DNA follows: TGTGCCAGCAGCTACCGACTAGTTTATAGCTCTGGGGCCAACGTCCTGACTTTC.

V usage is TRBV4-3 and J usage is TRBJ2-5, with TRBD1 matching over 7 bases. The CDR3 is made up of 16 amino acids. Trimming took 1 base from V and 0 from J; bases not matched to a gene: 5. Germline V gene data show CDR1 as LGHNA and CDR2 as YSLEER. DNA for the CDR3: TGCGCCAGCAGCCAAGCGGCCAGGGGGAACCAAGAGACCCAGTACTTC. Its protein product is CASSQAARGNQETQYF.

The rearrangement joins TRBV5-6 to TRBJ1-2, with a possible D match to TRBD1 (6 bases). Trimming pared 7 bases from V and 4 bases from J, leaving 14 bases between. Germline-derived CDR1 and CDR2 are SGHDT and YYEEEE. The CDR3 has 13 residues. CDR3 amino acids: CASQNEGGYGYTF. CDR3 coding DNA: TGTGCCAGCCAGAACGAAGGGGGCTATGGCTACACCTTC.

This chain connects TRBV3-1 (or the pseudogene TRBV3-2) to TRBJ2-6, with D maybe TRBD1 (5 bases). The germline V and J ends were trimmed by 2 bases and 0 bases, with 11 bases remaining between them. The CDR3 spans 17 residues. Per germline, CDR1 LGHDT and CDR2 YNNKEL (reference sequence). The CDR3 sequence is CASSQRTQFSGANVLTF. CDR3 DNA sequence: TGTGCCAGCAGCCAAAGGACACAATTCTCTGGGGCCAACGTCCTGACTTTC.

This chain connects TRBV18 to TRBJ1-4, with 7 nucleotides matching TRBD1. Germline lookup yields CDR1 KGHSH and CDR2 LQKENI. J was trimmed by 7 bases and V by 6 bases; bases with no gene match: 5. CDR3 size: 13 residues. CDR3 protein: CASSRGTVEKLFF. Written as DNA, the CDR3 is TGTGCCAGCTCTAGGGGGACAGTTGAAAAACTGTTTTTT.

The CDR3 bases are TGTGCCAGCAGCTTTACAAGTCATGGCTACACCTTC. Protein sequence: CASSFTSHGYTF. The J gene is TRBJ1-2, the V gene TRBV6-2 or TRBV6-3, with D uncertain. CDR1 is MNHEY and CDR2 is SVGEGT in the germline V gene. The V gene lost 6 bases and the J gene lost 6 bases, with 11 bases spanning the gap. This CDR3 spans 12 amino acids.

The chain employs TRBV11-2 and TRBJ2-3; 7 bases fit TRBD2. The germline CDR1 and CDR2 sequences are SGHAT and FQNNGV. V lost 2 bases to trimming and J lost 5 bases; unmatched junction nucleotides: 7. The CDR3 loop spans 15 amino acids. CDR3 DNA sequence: TGTGCCAGCAGCTTAAATAGGCGGGGGATAGATACGCAGTATTTT. This translates into CASSLNRRGIDTQYF. Full variable domain (outside the CDR3, taken from reference TRBV11-2 and TRBJ2-3): EAGVAQSPRYKIIEKRQSVAFWCNPISGHATLYWYQQILGQGPKLLIQFQNNGVVDDSQLPKDRFSAERLKGVDSTLKIQPAKLEDSAVYLCASSLNRRGIDTQYFGPGTRLTVL.

The chain joins TRBV5-1 to TRBJ1-4, with 9 bases aligning to TRBD1. This CDR3 spans 15 amino acids. From germline, CDR1 is SGHRS and CDR2 YFSETQ. J lost 8 bases, V lost 4 bases, and 9 bases had no gene match. The CDR3 here is CASSPGTGREEKLFF. The CDR3 DNA reads as TGCGCCAGCAGCCCTGGGACAGGGAGAGAAGAAAAACTGTTTTTT.

The chain is built from TRBV29-1 and TRBJ2-5, with 10 nucleotides matching TRBD2. The CDR3 is 15 amino acids. Germline V lookup: CDR1 SQVTM, CDR2 ANQGSEA. V shed 3 bases, J shed 2 bases, and the junction held 6 bases outside the gene matches. This CDR3 reads CSVEELAGLQETQYF. The CDR3 bases are TGCAGCGTTGAGGAACTAGCGGGGCTACAAGAGACCCAGTACTTC. The full variable domain, its missing parts supplied by reference TRBV29-1 and TRBJ2-5, is SAVISQKPSRDICQRGTSLTIQCQVDSQVTMMFWYRQQPGQSLTLIATANQGSEATYESGFVIDKFPISRPNLTFSTLTVSNMSPEDSSIYLCSVEELAGLQETQYFGPGTRLLVL.